A single TCR beta chain is shown here with its context. Its antigen is unknown. Trimming at V came to 9 bases and at J to 4 bases, leaving 10 bases not matched to a gene. CDR3 length: 15 residues. Germline V gives CDR1 MNHNS, CDR2 SASEGT. This sample is drawn from a study of response to subunit inactivated influenza vaccine. General study findings and limits: The authors suggested that every seasonal influenza vaccination recruits few new T cells.

From the RT-PCR reads, TCRdb called clonotypes with MiXCR, one entry per CDR3 protein. Of 500,000 to 750,000 distinct CDR3 sequences in the sample, about 14% are singletons; the top ten hold 11%. The sequencing here drew on PBMCs from blood, taken roughly 12 days after vaccination. This receptor was obtained from a man between 45 and 60 years old who received an inactivated influenza vaccine. V and J are TRBV6-1 and TRBJ2-1; 9 nucleotides match TRBD2. The CDR3, as DNA: TGTGCCAGTGAGGTCGGGCGGGGGGGATACAATGAGCAGTTCTTC. Translating it yields CASEVGRGGYNEQFF.